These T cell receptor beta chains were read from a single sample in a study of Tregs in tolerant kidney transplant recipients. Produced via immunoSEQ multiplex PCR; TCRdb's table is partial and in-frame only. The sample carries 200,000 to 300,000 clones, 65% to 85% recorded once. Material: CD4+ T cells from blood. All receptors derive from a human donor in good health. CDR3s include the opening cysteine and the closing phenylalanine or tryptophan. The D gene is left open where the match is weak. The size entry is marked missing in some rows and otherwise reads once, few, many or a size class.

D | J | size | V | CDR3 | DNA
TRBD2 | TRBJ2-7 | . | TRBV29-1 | CSVSGLAGETYEQYF | TGCAGCGTTTCCGGACTAGCGGGAGAAACATACGAGCAGTACTTC
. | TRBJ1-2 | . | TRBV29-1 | CSVNLNYGYTF | TGCAGCGTCAACCTAAACTATGGCTACACCTTC
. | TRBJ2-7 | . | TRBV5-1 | CASSLPTGTYEQYF | TGCGCCAGCAGCTTGCCTACAGGGACCTACGAGCAGTACTTC
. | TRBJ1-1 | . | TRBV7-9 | CASRRDASYTEAFF | TGTGCCAGCCGCAGAGATGCAAGCTACACTGAAGCTTTCTTT
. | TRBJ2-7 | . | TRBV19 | CASAGDSTYEQYF | TGTGCCAGTGCCGGTGACAGTACCTACGAGCAGTACTTC
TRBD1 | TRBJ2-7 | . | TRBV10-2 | CASSEPGGFYEQYF | TGCGCCAGCAGTGAGCCAGGGGGCTTTTACGAGCAGTACTTC
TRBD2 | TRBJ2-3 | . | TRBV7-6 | CASSPVSGGATDTQYF | TGTGCTAGCAGCCCCGTTAGCGGGGGGGCCACAGATACGCAGTATTTT
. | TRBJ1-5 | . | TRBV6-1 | CASSPLSNQPQHF | TGTGCCAGCAGCCCTCTTAGCAATCAGCCCCAGCATTTT
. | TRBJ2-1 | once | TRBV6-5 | CASSYSRETEQFF | TGTGCCAGCAGTTACTCGAGGGAGACTGAGCAGTTCTTC
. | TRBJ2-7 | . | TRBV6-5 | CASSKPGTVPEQYF | TGTGCCAGCAGTAAACCCGGGACTGTTCCGGAGCAGTACTTC
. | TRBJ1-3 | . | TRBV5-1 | CASSLVGSGNTIYF | TGCGCCAGCAGCTTGGTTGGCTCTGGAAACACCATATATTTT
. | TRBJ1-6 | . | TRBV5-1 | CASSLVEQGNSPLHF | TGCGCCAGCAGCTTAGTCGAACAGGGTAATTCACCCCTCCACTTT
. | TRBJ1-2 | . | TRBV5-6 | CASSLASRGGYTF | TGTGCCAGCAGCTTGGCCAGTCGGGGTGGCTACACCTTC
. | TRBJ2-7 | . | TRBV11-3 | CASSSRGPYEQYF | TGTGCCAGCAGCTCTAGAGGCCCCTACGAGCAGTACTTC
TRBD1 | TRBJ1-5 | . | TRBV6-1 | CAMGQVSNQPQHF | TGTGCCATGGGACAGGTTAGCAATCAGCCCCAGCATTTT
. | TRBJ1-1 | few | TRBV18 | CASSPDATEAFF | TGTGCCAGCTCACCAGACGCTACTGAAGCTTTCTTT
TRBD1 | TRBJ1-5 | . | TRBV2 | CASSDTGQGLPPQHF | TGTGCCAGCAGTGATACCGGACAGGGGCTACCGCCCCAGCATTTT
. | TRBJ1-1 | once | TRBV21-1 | CASSKVKGRLLNTEAFF | TGTGCCAGCAGCAAAGTTAAGGGGAGACTATTGAACACTGAAGCTTTCTTT
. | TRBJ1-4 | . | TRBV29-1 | CSVVLDNEKLFF | TGCAGCGTTGTGTTGGATAATGAAAAACTGTTTTTT
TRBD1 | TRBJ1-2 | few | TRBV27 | CASSRAGTVNYGYTF | TGTGCCAGCAGTAGAGCCGGGACAGTAAACTATGGCTACACCTTC
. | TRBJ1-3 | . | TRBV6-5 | CASSLGRGAGNTIYF | TGTGCCAGCAGTTTGGGACGGGGGGCCGGAAACACCATATATTTT
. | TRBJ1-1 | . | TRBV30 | CAGQEREHTEAFF | TGTGCCGGACAAGAAAGGGAACATACTGAAGCTTTCTTT
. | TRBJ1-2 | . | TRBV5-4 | CASSFGGVRGYTF | TGTGCCAGCAGCTTTGGAGGGGTCCGTGGCTACACCTTC
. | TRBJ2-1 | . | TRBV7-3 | CASSLKAGTLYNEQFF | TGTGCCAGCAGCTTAAAGGCGGGGACCCTTTACAATGAGCAGTTCTTC
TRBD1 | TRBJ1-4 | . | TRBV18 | CASSPGTGGVTNEKLFF | TGTGCCAGCTCTCCCGGGACAGGGGGCGTGACTAATGAAAAACTGTTTTTT
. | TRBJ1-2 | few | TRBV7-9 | CASSLQGIYGYTF | TGTGCCAGCAGCTTACAGGGGATCTATGGCTACACCTTC
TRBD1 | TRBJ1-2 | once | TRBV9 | CASSSRPGQEYYGYTF | TGTGCCAGCAGCTCCCGACCCGGACAGGAGTACTATGGCTACACCTTC
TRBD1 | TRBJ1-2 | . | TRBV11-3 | CASSPDREFYTF | TGTGCCAGCAGCCCCGACAGGGAGTTCTACACCTTC
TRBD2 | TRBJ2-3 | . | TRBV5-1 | CASSIRTSGGSDTQYF | TGCGCCAGCAGCATACGGACTAGCGGGGGGTCAGATACGCAGTATTTT
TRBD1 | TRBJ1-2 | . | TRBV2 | CASENDRGSYGYTF | TGTGCCAGCGAGAATGACAGGGGAAGCTATGGCTACACCTTC
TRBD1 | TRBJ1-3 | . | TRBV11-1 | CASSLAAGGNGNTIYF | TGTGCCAGCAGCTTAGCGGCAGGGGGTAATGGAAACACCATATATTTT
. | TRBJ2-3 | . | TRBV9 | CASSVSWNPADTQYF | TGTGCCAGCAGCGTCAGCTGGAATCCGGCAGATACGCAGTATTTT
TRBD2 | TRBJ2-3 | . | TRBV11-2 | CASSLSSGGYTDTQYF | TGTGCCAGCAGCTTATCTAGCGGGGGGTACACAGATACGCAGTATTTT
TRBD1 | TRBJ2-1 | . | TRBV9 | CASSPTGRTGTGYNEQFF | TGTGCCAGCAGCCCGACGGGTAGGACCGGGACAGGTTACAATGAGCAGTTCTTC
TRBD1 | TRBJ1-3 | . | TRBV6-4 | CASSVVGQGPFSGNTIYF | TGTGCCAGCAGTGTCGTGGGACAGGGACCTTTCTCTGGAAACACCATATATTTT
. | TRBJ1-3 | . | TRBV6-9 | CASSERAPGNTIYF | TGTGCCAGCAGTGAGCGGGCCCCTGGAAACACCATATATTTT
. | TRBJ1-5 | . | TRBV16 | CASSQSNRDPSQPQHF | TGTGCCAGCAGCCAATCAAACCGGGATCCGAGTCAGCCCCAGCATTTT
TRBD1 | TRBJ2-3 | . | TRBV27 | CASSSRGLADTQYF | TGTGCCAGCAGTTCCAGGGGGTTGGCAGATACGCAGTATTTT
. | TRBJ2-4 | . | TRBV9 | CASSATGGGLGGAKNIQYF | TGTGCCAGCAGCGCCACAGGAGGAGGTTTGGGAGGAGCCAAAAACATTCAGTACTTC
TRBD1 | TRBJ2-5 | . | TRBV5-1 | CASSNFRGPQETQYF | TGCGCCAGCAGCAACTTCAGGGGGCCCCAAGAGACCCAGTACTTC
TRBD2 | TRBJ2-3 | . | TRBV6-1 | CASSEEGGRVGPNTQYF | TGTGCCAGCAGTGAAGAAGGCGGGAGGGTAGGACCAAATACGCAGTATTTT
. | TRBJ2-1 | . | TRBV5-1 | CASSFGGEGYNEQFF | TGCGCCAGCAGCTTCGGCGGTGAAGGGTACAATGAGCAGTTCTTC
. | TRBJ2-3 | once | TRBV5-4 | CASSFGAGTDTQYF | TGTGCCAGCAGCTTTGGCGCAGGCACAGATACGCAGTATTTT
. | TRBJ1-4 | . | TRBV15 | CATSRDRGTNEKLFF | TGTGCCACCAGCAGAGATCGGGGAACTAATGAAAAACTGTTTTTT
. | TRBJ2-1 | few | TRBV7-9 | CASSLESGRFNEQFF | TGTGCCAGCAGCTTAGAGTCAGGGCGATTCAATGAGCAGTTCTTC
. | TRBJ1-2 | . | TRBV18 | CASLDQGGYGYTF | TGTGCCAGCTTGGACCAAGGGGGTTATGGCTACACCTTC